The rows below give T cell receptor beta chains drawn from one sample of a study of blood T cell repertoires in COVID-19. Repertoires were generated with immunoSEQ multiplex PCR, while TCRdb's copy carries only in-frame clones and drops some. The sample has about 240,000 clones; approximately 90% are singletons. The source material was peripheral blood. The receptors derive from a woman aged 45-65 years with COVID-19, enrolled during active disease. CDR3s include the opening cysteine and the closing phenylalanine or tryptophan. Not all rows give a size; the values are once, few, many and, for expanded clones, a class.

TRBV3-1/TRBV3-2	NA	TRBJ1-3	CASSQGADSGNTIYF
TRBV5-1	NA	TRBJ1-1	CASRAGSGTSLTEAFF
TRBV13	NA	TRBJ1-2	CASSTGTGRAKPYGYTF
TRBV6-2/TRBV6-3	NA	TRBJ1-1	CASSYGKGTEAFF
TRBV1	many	TRBJ1-1	CTSSQRTFPSTGKNTEAFF
TRBV6-4	once	TRBJ2-2	CASKGQPNTGELFF
TRBV7-2	NA	TRBJ1-1	CASSLAPSPNTEAFF
TRBV24-1	NA	TRBJ2-2	CATSDFTMDSTGELFF
TRBV28	NA	TRBJ1-4	CASSPPDRGVNEKLFF
TRBV12-5	once	TRBJ1-1	CASGALTGGNTEAFF
TRBV5-1	NA	TRBJ1-1	CASSLAGGPTEAFF